The 6 T cell receptor beta chains reported below all come from one sample, sequenced in a study of molecular identifiers for immune sequencing clone quantification. TCRdb fed the PCR reads into MiXCR, producing one record per CDR3 protein. The sample includes about 640,000 distinct CDR3 sequences, roughly 21% seen only once; the top ten take approximately 0.9%. Sequencing was performed on naive CD8+ T cells from blood, with Jurkat cell RNA spiked in. The subset denotes: FACS-sorted CD8+CD4-CCR7+CD45RA+ naive T cells. The receptor set was obtained from a human donor in good health. Some libraries in this study had Jurkat cell RNA spiked in.

This clonotype was recorded many times. The rearrangement links TRBV4-1 to TRBJ2-1; TRBD2 matches at 10 bases. This CDR3 spans 17 amino acids. Per germline, CDR1 MGHRA and CDR2 YSYEKL. V gave up 1 base and J gave up 5 bases; unmatched junction bases: 8. The chain's CDR3 is CASSQGPPAGGNNEQFF. The CDR3 DNA reads TGCGCCAGCAGCCAAGGGCCCCCAGCGGGGGGGAACAATGAGCAGTTCTTC.

This clonotype was detected many times. The chain links TRBV29-1 to TRBJ2-1; D is possibly TRBD1 (5 bases). The germline gives CDR1 SQVTM, CDR2 ANQGSEA. This CDR3 contains 14 residues. V was trimmed by 4 bases and J by 1 base, leaving 11 bases between them. The CDR3 region is CSVVPGLSYNEQFF. The CDR3 DNA is TGCAGCGTTGTACCAGGGTTATCCTACAATGAGCAGTTCTTC.

The table lists this clonotype with many counts. CDR3 DNA: TGTGCCAGCAGCGTAGATGGCACCGGGGAGCTGTTTTTT. Its translation: CASSVDGTGELFF. The chain joins TRBV9 to TRBJ2-2, with unresolved D. This CDR3 contains 13 residues. CDR1 is SGDLS and CDR2 is YYNGEE in the germline V gene. V was cut by 0 bases and J by 4 bases, with 4 bases left in between.

This clonotype appeared many times. V and J are TRBV21-1 and TRBJ2-6; the DNA was not compared with TRBD1, the D call given in the table. TRBV21-1 is recorded as a pseudogene. The CDR3 covers 18 residues. The CDR3 DNA is TGTGCCAGCAGCAGAGTGCGCGCACGGGTGCCCGGGGCCAACGTCCTGACTTTC. Translating it yields CASSRVRARVPGANVLTF.

Details on this clonotype: A clone one base away is much larger, so this may be a read error. The CDR3 is CASRQHSGRGTEAFF. CDR3 sequence (DNA): TGTGCCAGCAGGCAGCATTCGGGGCGCGGCACTGAAGCTTTCTTT. V is TRBV11-2 and J is TRBJ1-1, with D maybe TRBD1 (5 bases). CDR1 is SGHAT and CDR2 is FQNNGV in the germline V gene. The CDR3 covers 15 residues. Trimming shortened V by 6 bases and J by 4 bases, and 18 bases separated the two germline ends.

This chain joins TRBV11-2 and TRBJ2-3, with 7 nucleotides matching TRBD2. This CDR3 spans 17 amino acids. With 4 bases clipped from V and 1 base from J, the junction kept 11 bases outside the gene matches. Germline loops: CDR1 SGHAT, CDR2 FQNNGV. CDR3 DNA sequence: TGTGCCAGCAGCTCTTGGGGGGGGACTTGGGGCACAGATACGCAGTATTTT. It encodes CASSSWGGTWGTDTQYF.